The source of this T cell receptor (beta chain) is a study of OX40 agonist ivuxolimab in advanced cancers. Method: immunoSEQ multiplex PCR; TCRdb's copy keeps in-frame clones and lacks some. The sample yields 30,000 or so clones, around nine tenths seen once. The CDR3 is made up of 16 amino acids. V shed 0 bases and J shed 9 bases, with 15 bases lying between them. Per the germline V gene, CDR1 is MGHRA and CDR2 is YSYEKL. The TCR originated in an adult with an advanced solid tumor such as melanoma, head and neck, liver or kidney cancer. This specimen was CD4+ or CD8+ T cells sorted from blood, taken in a trial of the OX40 agonist ivuxolimab. The rearrangement joins TRBV4-1 to TRBJ1-6; D gene uncertain. This CDR3 reads CASSQDHRPEGSPLHF. In nucleotides, the CDR3 is TGCGCCAGCAGCCAAGACCACCGCCCGGAAGGTTCACCCCTCCACTTT.